The 13 T cell receptor beta chains listed next were all sequenced from one sample in a study of blood T cells in healthy people across ages. PCR was performed a second time for roughly 7 to 11 cycles using a sample-barcoded 5' primer and a J-beta primer mix. TCRdb redid the calling of the 5' RACE reads with MiXCR, one entry per CDR3 protein. The table records 650,000 to 1,000,000 distinct CDR3 sequences, 36% of them present only once. Specimen: blood. The receptor source for this set is a man younger than 30 in good health.

This clonotype was counted only a few times. The V call is TRBV9, the J call TRBJ1-6, with D unresolved. V gave up 7 bases and J gave up 6 bases, with 14 bases separating them. The CDR3 covers 14 residues. Germline CDR1 and CDR2: SGDLS and YYNGEE. The CDR3 bases are TGTGCCAGCTCGGAGGGTCTAATTAATTCACCCCTCCACTTT. It translates to CASSEGLINSPLHF.

Many counts were recorded for this clonotype. V and J are TRBV6-5 and TRBJ2-1; D is possibly TRBD1 or TRBD2 (5 bases each). The germline V gene has CDR1 MNHEY and CDR2 SVGAGI. With 6 bases removed from V and 10 bases from J, the gap between germline ends came to 13 bases. This CDR3 region has 12 residues. The CDR3 DNA reads TGTGCCAGCAGCCTGAGGGGTCGGGAGCAGTTCTTC. This codes for CASSLRGREQFF.

This clonotype was counted a few times. The J gene is TRBJ2-6, the V gene TRBV6-1; 7 bases line up with TRBD1. J was trimmed by 0 bases and V by 6 bases; bases with no gene match: 11. CDR3 size: 18 residues. CDR1 is MNHNS, CDR2 SASEGT, per germline. The CDR3 is CASSRFKTGISGANVLTF. The CDR3 nucleotides read TGTGCCAGCAGCCGCTTTAAGACAGGGATCTCTGGGGCCAACGTCCTGACTTTC.

The genes are TRBV3-1 and TRBJ2-2; 11 bases line up with TRBD2. V lost 2 bases, J lost 0 bases, and 5 bases stayed unmatched. CDR3 length: 18 residues. Germline V lookup: CDR1 LGHDT, CDR2 YNNKEL (reference sequence). The CDR3 spells CASSQRSSGGPNTGELFF. As DNA, the CDR3 is TGTGCCAGCAGCCAACGCTCTAGCGGGGGGCCGAACACCGGGGAGCTGTTTTTT.

This chain's CDR3 is CSVVWLAGDLDNEQFF. The DNA of the CDR3 is TGCAGCGTTGTATGGCTAGCGGGAGATCTGGACAATGAGCAGTTCTTC. This chain connects TRBV29-1 to TRBJ2-1, with TRBD2 matching over 10 bases. Trimming removed 4 bases from V and 5 bases from J; junction bases left unmatched: 11. Germline CDR1 reads SQVTM; CDR2 reads ANQGSEA. This CDR3 is 16 amino acids long.

Of note for this clonotype: A single base separates this from a much larger clone, so it may be a read error. This CDR3 fails to terminate in the conserved phenylalanine or tryptophan, so it likely reflects a read error. The chain links TRBV7-2 to TRBJ2-4, with a weak D call TRBD2 (5 bases). CDR1 is SGHTA, CDR2 FQGNSA, per germline. The CDR3 is made up of 15 amino acids. Trimming removed 8 bases at V and 1 base at J, with 15 bases between. CDR3 loop: CASATRVVAKNIQYL. CDR3 DNA: TGTGCCAGCGCCACGAGGGTTGTGGCCAAAAACATTCAGTACTTA.

In its sample, this clonotype was seen a few times. This chain links TRBV25-1 with TRBJ2-3; possible D gene TRBD2, 6 bases. The V end lost 10 bases, the J end lost 6 bases, and 20 bases lay between the germline ends. CDR1 is MGHDK and CDR2 is SYGVNS in the germline V gene. CDR3 length: 14 amino acids. The CDR3 is CATSPRVGGDTQYF. DNA for the CDR3: TGTGCCACCTCTCCCAGGGTTGGAGGGGATACGCAGTATTTT.

In its sample, this clonotype was seen many times. The J gene is TRBJ2-5, the V gene TRBV10-3, with TRBD2 as a possible D gene (5 bases). Trimming shortened V by 2 bases and J by 5 bases, and 15 bases separated the two germline ends. CDR3 length: 15 amino acids. Germline assignment: CDR1 ENHRY and CDR2 SYGVKD. The CDR3 sequence: CAISEVAGNYETQYF. In DNA, the CDR3 is TGTGCCATCAGTGAGGTGGCCGGGAACTACGAGACCCAGTACTTC.

This sequence joins TRBV5-5 and TRBJ2-1, with 9 bases that match TRBD2. The CDR3 is 15 residues long. Germline V gene lookup returns CDR1 SGHKS and CDR2 YYEKEE (reference sequence). With V trimmed by 4 bases and J by 8 bases, 10 bases remained unmatched. CDR3 DNA sequence: TGTGCCAGCAGCACCGTGGCGGGGGGGCCCTATGAGCAGTTCTTC. Protein: CASSTVAGGPYEQFF.

The sample holds many counts of this clonotype. The CDR3: CASSGRGGRNEKLFF. The CDR3 DNA follows: TGTGCCAGCAGCGGTCGGGGCGGTCGTAATGAAAAACTGTTTTTT. The genes are TRBV7-9 and TRBJ1-4; D is possibly TRBD1 (5 bases). Trimming cost V 5 bases and J 4 bases, with 14 bases left between them. Germline CDR1 SEHNR, CDR2 FQNEAQ (reference sequence). This CDR3 is 15 amino acids long.

This clonotype occurred a few times. V and J are TRBV27 and TRBJ2-3; 11 positions agree with TRBD2. This CDR3 is built from 15 residues. Germline V gene data show CDR1 as MNHEY and CDR2 as SMNVEV (reference sequence). V was clipped by 5 bases and J by 4 bases; unmatched bases: 5. The CDR3 DNA follows: TGTGCCAGCAGTCCTAGCGGGGGGTCGTCAGATACGCAGTATTTT. Residues: CASSPSGGSSDTQYF.

This clonotype showed up just a few times. This chain joins TRBV7-3 and TRBJ1-1, with TRBD1 matching 9 bases. CDR1 and CDR2 (germline): SGHTA, FQGTGA. Trimming cost V 1 base and J 5 bases; bases outside gene matches: 5. There are 15 residues in the CDR3. The CDR3 region is CASSLNLGQGTEAFF. In nucleotides, the CDR3 is TGTGCCAGCAGCTTAAACCTGGGACAGGGAACTGAAGCTTTCTTT.

This clonotype was detected many times. The V gene is TRBV12-3 or TRBV12-4, the J gene TRBJ1-6; D possibly corresponds to TRBD1 (5 bases). The CDR3 is 13 residues long. The V end was cut by 6 bases, the J end by 7 bases, with 10 bases between. The CDR3 bases are TGTGCCAGCAGGGGGACCATGAATTCACCCCTCCACTTT. It is translated as CASRGTMNSPLHF.